These 10 T cell receptor beta chains were sequenced from one sample in a study of CD8 T cells in Susac syndrome. A quantity of roughly 0.5 to 1 ug RNA underwent reverse transcription using random hexamers. MiXCR, run by TCRdb on the immunoSEQ multiplex PCR reads, gives a single entry per CDR3 protein. The repertoire holds more than 65,000 distinct CDR3 sequences, with approximately 96% as singletons. The material sequenced was CD8+ T cells from PBMCs. The receptors stem from a human donor with multiple sclerosis.

The chain couples TRBV28 to TRBJ2-7; no clear D. The CDR3 is made up of 14 amino acids. The germline gives CDR1 MDHEN, CDR2 SYDVKM. Trimming took off 1 base at V and 0 bases at J, with 7 bases between the two ends. Written as DNA, the CDR3 is TGTGCCAGCAGTTTATCACTGAGCTCCTACGAGCAGTACTTC. Its translation: CASSLSLSSYEQYF.

CDR3 sequence (DNA): TGCAGCGTTGGTGGGGCTGAAGCTTTCTTT. Residues: CSVGGAEAFF. V is TRBV29-1 and J is TRBJ1-1, with no clear D. CDR1 is SQVTM and CDR2 is ANQGSEA in the germline V gene. This CDR3 region has 10 residues. V shed 4 bases and J shed 6 bases, with 6 bases lying between them.

The chain recombines TRBV7-9 with TRBJ2-1, with 7 bases identical to TRBD2. Germline-derived CDR1 and CDR2 are SEHNR and FQNEAQ (reference sequence). The V segment lost 5 bases and the J segment 4 bases; nucleotides outside the gene matches: 8. This CDR3 region has 15 residues. DNA of the CDR3: TGTGCCAGCAGCGGGAATCGGGAGGCTTACAATGAGCAGTTCTTC. Residues: CASSGNREAYNEQFF.

The gene calls are TRBV28 and TRBJ2-7, with D possibly being TRBD2 (5 bases). The CDR3 is 14 residues long. Trimming took 5 bases from V and 3 from J, leaving 14 bases between them. The germline V gene has CDR1 MDHEN and CDR2 SYDVKM. The CDR3 nucleotides read TGTGCCAGCAGTGCCCAAGACGGACTCTACGAGCAGTACTTC. This translates into CASSAQDGLYEQYF. Combining the CDR3 with reference TRBV28 and TRBJ2-7 gives the whole variable domain DVKVTQSSRYLVKRTGEKVFLECVQDMDHENMFWYRQDPGLGLRLIYFSYDVKMKEKGDIPEGYSVSREKKERFSLILESASTNQTSMYLCASSAQDGLYEQYFGPGTRLTVT.

For the CDR3, the DNA is TGTGCCTGGAGTCGTGGGGCTGGCGCCGGGGAGCTGTTTTTT. It translates to CAWSRGAGAGELFF. The chain is built from TRBV30 and TRBJ2-2; D perhaps matches TRBD1 (5 bases). The CDR3 spans 14 residues. Trimming stripped 2 bases from V and 6 bases from J, with 13 bases between. Per the germline V gene, CDR1 is GTSNPN and CDR2 is SVGIG (reference sequence).

J is TRBJ2-7 and V is TRBV7-3; 7 nucleotides match TRBD2. V was pared by 2 bases and J by 5 bases, with 3 bases of the junction left unmatched. The CDR3 is 13 residues long. The V gene's germline CDR1 is SGHTA and CDR2 FQGTGA. CDR3 in amino acids: CASSLGGRNEQYF. The DNA of the CDR3 is TGTGCCAGCAGCTTAGGCGGGAGAAACGAGCAGTACTTC.

The V and J genes are TRBV9 and TRBJ2-2; no clear D gene. The germline gives CDR1 SGDLS, CDR2 YYNGEE. V shed 3 bases and J shed 6 bases, with 9 bases lying between them. This CDR3 spans 13 amino acids. The CDR3 reads CASSATDAGELFF. The CDR3 DNA reads TGTGCCAGCAGCGCCACGGACGCCGGGGAGCTGTTTTTT.

This chain joins TRBV25-1 and TRBJ2-5; D is uncertain. Trimming cost V 3 bases and J 5 bases, with 10 bases left between them. This CDR3 has 13 amino acids. Per germline, CDR1 MGHDK and CDR2 SYGVNS. Here the CDR3 reads CASSDVDFETQYF. CDR3 sequence (DNA): TGTGCCAGCAGTGATGTTGATTTTGAGACCCAGTACTTC.

The rearrangement links TRBV3-1 to TRBJ2-5; the match to TRBD2 covers 9 bases. The junction had 5 bases not matched to a gene; V was cut back by 4 bases and J by 2 bases. The CDR3 has 15 amino acids. Per germline, CDR1 LGHDT and CDR2 YNNKEL (reference sequence). Written as DNA, the CDR3 is TGTGCCAGCAGCCCGCCCGGACTAGCGCAAGAGACCCAGTACTTC. Protein sequence: CASSPPGLAQETQYF.

This chain joins TRBV27 and TRBJ2-7; 10 bases map to TRBD1. Germline assignment: CDR1 MNHEY and CDR2 SMNVEV (reference sequence). The V gene end was trimmed by 7 bases and the J gene end by 5 bases; junction bases not matched to a gene: 11. The CDR3 runs 15 residues. CDR3 loop: CASIKRDRGYNEQYF. The CDR3 DNA reads TGTGCCAGCATTAAGAGGGACAGGGGATATAACGAGCAGTACTTC.